These 27 T cell receptor beta chains share one sample of origin, sequenced in a study of blood T cell repertoires in COVID-19 (TCRdb year 2020). The receptor library was made with the immunoSEQ multiplex PCR assay. The clones in this table, taken by TCRdb from immuneACCESS, are in-frame only. Not every clone is retained; where verified, under half of the shortfall comes from an unresolved V gene, and the cause of the rest is unknown. In this sample the table shows about 99,000 clones, roughly 90% of which occur a single time. The top ten constitute roughly 6% of the sample. Sequenced input: peripheral blood. Receptor source: a human donor in a cohort sampled during active COVID-19.

This clone is a singleton in its sample. This rearrangement joins TRBV18 to TRBJ1-2; TRBD1 matches at 7 bases. V shed 3 bases and J 4 bases; nucleotides not matched to a gene: 5. CDR1 KGHSH and CDR2 LQKENI come from the germline V gene. This CDR3 has 14 residues. CDR3 in DNA: TGTGCCAGCTCACCGGAAAGGGACAGCTATGGCTACACCTTC. Translation: CASSPERDSYGYTF.

The chain uses TRBV5-4 and TRBJ2-2; 7 positions agree with TRBD2. CDR1 is SGHNT, CDR2 YYREEE, per germline (reference sequence). CDR3 size: 16 residues. V dropped 4 bases and J dropped 1; count of bases not matched to a gene: 7. The CDR3 is CASSQTSAWNTGELFF. In nucleotides, the CDR3 is TGTGCCAGCAGCCAAACTAGCGCCTGGAACACCGGGGAGCTGTTTTTT.

The chain carries TRBV7-2 and TRBJ1-1; D remains unclear. V lost 4 bases, J lost 2 bases, and 8 bases lay in between. In germline, CDR1 is SGHTA, CDR2 FQGNSA. The CDR3 loop spans 13 amino acids. The CDR3 region has the DNA TGTGCCAGCAGCTCCACACGCAACACTGAAGCTTTCTTT. As protein: CASSSTRNTEAFF.

This chain uses TRBV5-1 with TRBJ2-3; 9 positions match TRBD2. CDR3 length: 13 residues. V shed 7 bases and J 4 bases; nucleotides not matched to a gene: 4. Germline-derived CDR1 and CDR2 are SGHRS and YFSETQ. CDR3 DNA: TGCGCCAGCTTTGGACTAGCGTCAGATACGCAGTATTTT. Translation gives CASFGLASDTQYF.

The rearrangement links TRBV28 to TRBJ2-7; 11 bases map to TRBD2. The CDR3 contains 14 residues. J lost 3 bases, V lost 7 bases, and 5 bases had no gene match. Germline values: CDR1 MDHEN, CDR2 SYDVKM. The CDR3, as DNA: TGTGCCAGCACCCCGGGACTAGCGGTCTACGAGCAGTACTTC. It encodes CASTPGLAVYEQYF.

V gene TRBV6-6 combines with J gene TRBJ1-4, with TRBD1 matching over 7 bases. Looked up from germline, CDR1 is MNHNY and CDR2 is SVGAGI (reference sequence). J lost 2 bases, V lost 2 bases, and 2 bases had no gene match. CDR3 length equals 15 residues. CDR3 in amino acids: CASSYRGQTNEKLFF. CDR3 DNA: TGTGCCAGCAGTTACCGGGGACAGACTAATGAAAAACTGTTTTTT.

The J gene is TRBJ2-2, the V gene TRBV6-6, with D possibly matching TRBD1 (6 bases). V was shortened by 8 bases and J by 2 bases, with 12 bases between the two germline ends. Germline V gives CDR1 MNHNY, CDR2 SVGAGI (reference sequence). This CDR3 contains 14 residues. CDR3 sequence: CASETGQNTGELFF. The CDR3 DNA follows: TGTGCCAGCGAAACGGGACAAAACACCGGGGAGCTGTTTTTT.

V gene TRBV9 combines with J gene TRBJ2-3; tentative D call: TRBD2 (6 bases). The germline gives CDR1 SGDLS, CDR2 YYNGEE. The CDR3 spans 15 residues. V dropped 4 bases and J dropped 2 bases, with 14 bases sitting between them. CDR3 sequence: CASSPLGGITDTQYF. CDR3 DNA: TGTGCCAGCAGCCCCCTGGGAGGAATCACAGATACGCAGTATTTT.

The rearrangement joins TRBV28 to TRBJ1-1; D is uncertain. Germline CDR1 and CDR2: MDHEN and SYDVKM. The ends were cut back, 5 bases at V and 0 bases at J, with 13 bases in the middle. The CDR3 has 15 residues. The CDR3 loop is CASSPHDNVNTEAFF. CDR3 sequence (DNA): TGTGCCAGCAGTCCCCATGACAACGTGAACACTGAAGCTTTCTTT.

The V gene is TRBV12-3 or TRBV12-4, the J gene TRBJ2-1; D is uncertain. The CDR3 contains 13 residues. The germline V and J ends were trimmed by 3 bases and 0 bases, with 3 bases remaining between them. The CDR3 DNA follows: TGTGCCAGCAGTTTCGTCTCCTACAATGAGCAGTTCTTC. Encoded protein: CASSFVSYNEQFF.

The rearrangement uses TRBV23-1 and TRBJ2-2; TRBD2 matches 14 bases. TRBV23-1 is sorted into the ORF group, with uncertain function. The CDR3 has 19 residues. The V and J ends lost 6 bases and 6 bases, in that order; junction bases with no gene match: 15. The DNA for the CDR3 is TGCGCCAGCAGGGAGGGGACAGGGGGACTAGCGGGAGTTGCCGGGGAGCTGTTTTTT. Translating gives CASREGTGGLAGVAGELFF.

This rearrangement joins TRBV7-2 to TRBJ2-1, with D perhaps TRBD2 (5 bases). Trimming cost V 5 bases and J 5 bases, with 16 bases left between them. The CDR3 has 15 residues. The germline V gene encodes CDR1 SGHTA and CDR2 FQGNSA. The CDR3 nucleotides read TGTGCCAGCAGCCCCGGGAACTGGAACGACAATGAGCAGTTCTTC. Translated: CASSPGNWNDNEQFF.

The chain is built from TRBV7-2 and TRBJ1-2; the D is unclear. The CDR3 is 15 amino acids. V was shortened by 1 base and J by 2 bases, with 11 bases between the two germline ends. CDR1 is SGHTA and CDR2 is FQGNSA in the germline V gene. DNA of the CDR3: TGTGCCAGCAGCTTAGTAATGGCGGGGAACTATGGCTACACCTTC. Protein sequence: CASSLVMAGNYGYTF.

V is TRBV28 and J is TRBJ2-1, with TRBD2 matching over 8 bases. The CDR3 loop spans 15 amino acids. V lost 3 bases and J lost 0; bases outside the gene matches: 1. The germline V gene has CDR1 MDHEN and CDR2 SYDVKM. CDR3 bases: TGTGCCAGCAGTTTGGGGACTAGCTCCTACAATGAGCAGTTCTTC. Translation: CASSLGTSSYNEQFF.

The chain is built from TRBV18 and TRBJ2-1, with 11 nucleotides matching TRBD2. The CDR3 sequence is 16 residues long. V dropped 0 bases and J dropped 4; count of bases not matched to a gene: 2. Germline V gives CDR1 KGHSH, CDR2 LQKENI. CDR3 sequence (DNA): TGTGCCAGCTCACCACCTCTAGCGGGGGGATACAATGAGCAGTTCTTC. Its protein product is CASSPPLAGGYNEQFF. Together with reference TRBV18 and TRBJ2-1, the CDR3 gives the full variable domain: NAGVMQNPRHLVRRRGQEARLRCSPMKGHSHVYWYRQLPEEGLKFMVYLQKENIIDESGMPKERFSAEFPKEGPSILRIQQVVRGDSAAYFCASSPPLAGGYNEQFFGPGTRLTVL.

This clone is a singleton in its sample. V usage is TRBV6-2 or TRBV6-3 and J usage is TRBJ2-3; D possibly corresponds to TRBD2 (6 bases). CDR1 is MNHEY and CDR2 is SVGEGT in the germline V gene. The CDR3 length is 16 residues. Trimming took off 4 bases at V and 6 bases at J, with 20 bases between the two ends. The CDR3 sequence is CASSSAGRGQHDTQYF. The CDR3, as DNA: TGTGCCAGCAGTTCGGCGGGAAGGGGCCAACACGATACGCAGTATTTT.

The chain couples TRBV6-2 or TRBV6-3 to TRBJ2-2, with 7 bases identical to TRBD2. Germline values: CDR1 MNHEY, CDR2 SVGEGT. V gave up 1 base and J gave up 3 bases; unmatched junction bases: 2. The CDR3 consists of 15 residues. CDR3: CASSYYGLDTGELFF. DNA of the CDR3: TGTGCCAGCAGTTACTACGGACTAGACACCGGGGAGCTGTTTTTT.

The J gene is TRBJ1-3, the V gene TRBV6-1; TRBD1 aligns across 7 bases. The V gene end was trimmed by 4 bases and the J gene end by 0 bases; junction bases not matched to a gene: 9. Germline CDR1 reads MNHNS; CDR2 reads SASEGT. The CDR3 has 17 residues. The CDR3 spells CASSATGPSFSGNTIYF. The CDR3 DNA sequence: TGTGCCAGCAGTGCGACAGGGCCCTCCTTCTCTGGAAACACCATATATTTT.

The chain joins TRBV29-1 to TRBJ2-7, with a weak D call TRBD1 (6 bases). V dropped 5 bases and J dropped 1 base, with 12 bases sitting between them. CDR1 and CDR2 from the germline V gene are SQVTM and ANQGSEA. This CDR3 has 13 amino acids. CDR3 coding DNA: TGCAGCGTTTCGACAGGAGTTTCCTACGAGCAGTACTTC. Amino acids: CSVSTGVSYEQYF.

This clone was seen a handful of times. A read error may produce the germline difference seen at one junction end. The V and J genes are TRBV27 and TRBJ2-7, with 7 nucleotides matching TRBD1. From germline, CDR1 is MNHEY and CDR2 SMNVEV (reference sequence). The CDR3 runs 16 residues. CDR3: CASSLFGTDSSYEQYF. The DNA of the CDR3 is TGTGCCAGCAGCTTATTTGGGACAGATTCGTCCTACGAGCAGTACTTC.

This clone appeared once. The chain is built from TRBV10-3 and TRBJ1-1, with 8 bases that match TRBD1. CDR1 and CDR2 from the germline V gene are ENHRY and SYGVKD. The junction had 11 bases not matched to a gene; V was cut back by 6 bases and J by 5 bases. This CDR3 comprises 15 residues. CDR3 protein: CAIREGQASPTEAFF. The CDR3 nucleotides are TGTGCCATCAGGGAGGGACAGGCCAGCCCAACTGAAGCTTTCTTT.

This clone was seen once. This CDR3 is also generated by other DNA sequences in the sample. The rearrangement links TRBV5-5 to TRBJ2-7, with D uncertain. V was trimmed by 3 bases and J by 0 bases, leaving 10 bases between them. The CDR3 runs 14 residues. CDR1 SGHKS and CDR2 YYEKEE come from the germline V gene (reference sequence). For the CDR3, the DNA is TGTGCCAGCAGCTCAAGAGGAGACTCCTACGAGCAGTACTTC. Translation: CASSSRGDSYEQYF.

The table lists this clone with a count of one. The rearrangement uses TRBV19 and TRBJ2-7; 8 nucleotides agree with TRBD2. The CDR3 length is 15 residues. Germline assignment: CDR1 LNHDA and CDR2 SQIVND (reference sequence). After removal of 0 bases from V and 5 bases from J, the junction contained 6 bases not matched to a gene. The CDR3 DNA reads as TGTGCCAGTAGTATAGACAGCGGGAGTTCGGACGAGCAGTACTTC. It translates to CASSIDSGSSDEQYF.

The chain carries TRBV10-3 and TRBJ2-7; D may be TRBD1 (6 bases). Trimming removed 5 bases at V and 2 bases at J, with 13 bases between. The CDR3 spans 14 residues. Germline V gene lookup returns CDR1 ENHRY and CDR2 SYGVKD. The DNA of the CDR3 is TGTGCCATCAGTACAGGGAACAACCCCTACGAGCAGTACTTC. This encodes CAISTGNNPYEQYF.

CDR3 sequence (DNA): TGTGCCAGCAGCCCCCCGGGACTAGCGGGAGGGCCCGCCTACGAGCAGTACTTC. Protein sequence: CASSPPGLAGGPAYEQYF. The chain is built from TRBV5-6 and TRBJ2-7, with 16 positions matching TRBD2. V trimming: 4 bases; J trimming: 2 bases; junction bases outside the gene matches: 9. The CDR3 contains 18 residues. Germline V CDR1 and CDR2: SGHDT, YYEEEE. The full variable domain, with the rest looked up from reference TRBV5-6 and TRBJ2-7, is DAGVTQSPTHLIKTRGQQVTLRCSPKSGHDTVSWYQQALGQGPQFIFQYYEEEERQRGNFPDRFSGHQFPNYSSELNVNALLLGDSALYLCASSPPGLAGGPAYEQYFGPGTRLTVT.

This chain joins TRBV5-5 and TRBJ2-6, with D tentatively TRBD2 (6 bases). V was cut by 4 bases and J by 1 base, with 15 bases left in between. The germline CDR1 and CDR2 sequences are SGHKS and YYEKEE (reference sequence). The CDR3 has 17 residues. DNA for the CDR3: TGTGCCAGCAGCCACCTGAGGCGGGGATCTGGGGCCAACGTCCTGACTTTC. Its translation: CASSHLRRGSGANVLTF. Full variable domain (missing parts from reference TRBV5-5 and TRBJ2-6): DAGVTQSPTHLIKTRGQQVTLRCSPISGHKSVSWYQQVLGQGPQFIFQYYEKEERGRGNFPDRFSARQFPNYSSELNVNALLLGDSALYLCASSHLRRGSGANVLTFGAGSRLTVL.

V usage is TRBV7-2 and J usage is TRBJ1-3; unclear D gene. CDR1 is SGHTA, CDR2 FQGNSA, per germline. The CDR3 has 15 residues. Trimming removed 1 base at V and 0 bases at J, with 7 bases between. CDR3 sequence: CASSLEHYSGNTIYF. Written as DNA, the CDR3 is TGTGCCAGCAGCTTAGAACACTACTCTGGAAACACCATATATTTT. The full variable domain, its missing parts supplied by reference TRBV7-2 and TRBJ1-3, is GAGVSQSPSNKVTEKGKDVELRCDPISGHTALYWYRQSLGQGLEFLIYFQGNSAPDKSGLPSDRFSAERTGGSVSTLTIQRTQQEDSAVYLCASSLEHYSGNTIYFGEGSWLTVV.